The 10 T cell receptor beta chains in this list originate from one sample, sequenced in a study of T cells in Graves' hyperthyroidism and ophthalmopathy (dated by TCRdb to between 2018 and 2021). Library preparation employed multiplex PCR. Reads for this sample came from an Illumina HiSeq 2000. The TCR beta CDR3 regions were amplified from the RNA transcripts. For the first round of RT-PCR on the TCR CDR3, the HTBI primer set was used together with the Qiagen OneStep RT-PCR kit. TCRdb trimmed the raw reads at Q25, called clones with MiXCR and kept productive beta chains. Rows with one shared CDR3 protein collapse into an entry with the most common genes and DNA. Counted in this sample were about 400,000 distinct CDR3 sequences; less than 20% of them appeared once. Approximately 7.5% of the sample is in the top ten clones. The sequencing input was blood. These receptor sequences come from a woman in her late teens or twenties with Graves' hyperthyroidism.

This clonotype was detected only a few times. The V gene is TRBV6-5, the J gene TRBJ2-6, with D perhaps matching TRBD1 (5 bases). CDR3 length equals 18 residues. V was clipped by 0 bases and J by 0 bases, with 12 bases between them. Germline lookup yields CDR1 MNHEY and CDR2 SVGAGI. The CDR3 sequence is CASSYSGRRLSGANVLTF. The CDR3 nucleotides are TGTGCCAGCAGTTACTCGGGGCGTCGGCTCTCTGGGGCCAACGTCCTGACTTTC.

The chain uses TRBV4-1 and TRBJ1-2; 9 bases fit TRBD1. This CDR3 region has 16 residues. CDR1 is MGHRA, CDR2 YSYEKL, per germline. V shed 3 bases, J shed 4 bases, and the junction held 9 bases outside the gene matches. Here the CDR3 reads CASSQGGQGRSYGYTF. The CDR3 DNA sequence: TGCGCCAGCAGCCAGGGCGGACAGGGGAGAAGCTATGGCTACACCTTC.

The rearrangement uses TRBV5-1 and TRBJ1-3; D call uncertain. Deletions cut 0 bases from V and 0 bases from J, with 22 bases between. Germline V lookup: CDR1 SGHRS, CDR2 YFSETQ. The CDR3 is 20 amino acids. Here the CDR3 DNA reads TGCGCCAGCAGCTTGGGGGCGGATAACCGGTTTACGAGCTCTGGAAACACCATATATTTT. It codes for CASSLGADNRFTSSGNTIYF. Full variable domain (remainder filled in from reference TRBV5-1 and TRBJ1-3): KAGVTQTPRYLIKTRGQQVTLSCSPISGHRSVSWYQQTPGQGLQFLFEYFSETQRNKGNFPGRFSGRQFSNSRSEMNVSTLELGDSALYLCASSLGADNRFTSSGNTIYFGEGSWLTVV.

This clonotype came up many times. The genes are TRBV28 and TRBJ1-2; 9 nucleotides match TRBD1. CDR3 length: 14 residues. V shed 7 bases, J shed 5 bases, and the junction held 8 bases outside the gene matches. CDR1 is MDHEN and CDR2 is SYDVKM in the germline V gene. The CDR3: CASIPAGTGYGYTF. CDR3 nucleotide sequence: TGTGCCAGCATCCCGGCGGGGACAGGGTATGGCTACACCTTC.

The J gene is TRBJ2-7, the V gene TRBV5-1, with D possibly being TRBD2 (5 bases). Trimming left V 1 base short and J 4 bases short, with 12 bases between. Germline V gives CDR1 SGHRS, CDR2 YFSETQ. This CDR3 is 14 amino acids long. CDR3 in amino acids: CASSLMTNAYEQYF. The CDR3 DNA sequence: TGCGCCAGCAGCTTGATGACTAACGCATACGAGCAGTACTTC.

This chain joins TRBV5-1 and TRBJ2-2, with D tentatively TRBD2 (5 bases). V lost 5 bases, J lost 2 bases, and 7 bases lay in between. The CDR3 is 13 residues long. The germline gives CDR1 SGHRS, CDR2 YFSETQ. CDR3 in DNA: TGCGCCAGCAGAAGCGGAAACACCGGGGAGCTGTTTTTT. Translation: CASRSGNTGELFF.

The gene calls are TRBV2 and TRBJ2-2; TRBD1 matches at 8 bases. This CDR3 contains 16 residues. Germline loops: CDR1 SNHLY, CDR2 FYNNEI. V trimming: 3 bases; J trimming: 6 bases; junction bases outside the gene matches: 9. The CDR3 DNA sequence: TGTGCCAGCAGTGACCCGGGGCAGGGGGCGTCCGGGGAGCTGTTTTTT. It encodes CASSDPGQGASGELFF.

This rearrangement joins TRBV20-1 to TRBJ1-1; the D is unclear. From germline, CDR1 is DFQATT and CDR2 SNEGSKA (reference sequence). Trimming left V 3 bases short and J 3 bases short, with 11 bases between. This CDR3 is built from 13 residues. CDR3 sequence: CSASKGFDTEAFF. The CDR3 DNA follows: TGCAGTGCTAGTAAAGGGTTTGACACTGAAGCTTTCTTT.

The chain recombines TRBV20-1 with TRBJ1-2; D is undetermined. This CDR3 spans 12 amino acids. With 3 bases removed from V and 7 bases from J, the gap between germline ends came to 12 bases. Germline assignment: CDR1 DFQATT and CDR2 SNEGSKA (reference sequence). This chain's CDR3 is CSARVFGGGYTF. In nucleotides, the CDR3 is TGCAGTGCTAGGGTTTTTGGAGGTGGCTACACCTTC.

This clonotype was counted only a few times. The chain links TRBV19 to TRBJ1-4, with D unresolved. The CDR3 totals 15 residues. V was cut by 5 bases and J by 8 bases, with 18 bases left in between. Germline CDR1 LNHDA, CDR2 SQIVND (reference sequence). The CDR3 here is CASSPWGVSVEKLFF. Here the CDR3 DNA reads TGTGCCAGTAGTCCTTGGGGAGTAAGTGTCGAAAAACTGTTTTTT.